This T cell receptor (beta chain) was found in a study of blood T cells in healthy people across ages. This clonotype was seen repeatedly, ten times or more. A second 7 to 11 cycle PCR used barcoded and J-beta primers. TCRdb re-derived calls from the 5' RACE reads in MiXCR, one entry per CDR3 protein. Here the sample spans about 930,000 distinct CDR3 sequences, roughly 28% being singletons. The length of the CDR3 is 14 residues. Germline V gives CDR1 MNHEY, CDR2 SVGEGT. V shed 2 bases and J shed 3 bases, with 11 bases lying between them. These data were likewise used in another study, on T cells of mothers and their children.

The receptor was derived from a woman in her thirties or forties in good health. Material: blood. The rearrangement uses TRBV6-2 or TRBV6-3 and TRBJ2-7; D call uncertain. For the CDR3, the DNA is TGTGCCAGCAGTTACGGCGGTCCCCTCTACGAGCAGTACTTC. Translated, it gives CASSYGGPLYEQYF.